The 26 T cell receptor beta chains listed next were all sequenced from one sample in a study of T-cell memory formation after mild COVID-19 (dated by TCRdb to the early 2020s). Library construction relied on 5' RACE. For sequencing, an Illumina NovaSeq 6000 was employed. TCRdb took the public reads, trimmed them with fastp at Q25, ran MiXCR for clone calling and kept in-frame beta chains. Rows are combined by CDR3 protein, so each entry shows the most common genes and DNA. The sample contains approximately 180,000 distinct CDR3 sequences, under 20% of them found a single time. Approximately 2.2% of the sample is held by the ten biggest clonotypes. Input material: PBMCs or a T cell subset sorted from them (not recorded which). All receptors come from an adult woman who had mild COVID-19 (a few samples of this study predate the infection). The sample titles of this study are shuffled in the database, so cell type and time point are left out; the donor was told from shared clones.

The V and J genes are TRBV6-1 and TRBJ2-3, with 9 bases aligning to TRBD2. This CDR3 is 15 amino acids long. Germline CDR1 MNHNS, CDR2 SASEGT. Trimming at V came to 2 bases and at J to 2 bases, leaving 2 bases not matched to a gene. The CDR3 loop is CASSELAGITDTQYF. The CDR3 DNA sequence: TGTGCCAGCAGTGAACTAGCGGGGATCACAGATACGCAGTATTTT.

This clonotype was seen more than once but under ten times. The gene calls are TRBV5-1 and TRBJ2-3, with D uncertain. CDR1 SGHRS and CDR2 YFSETQ come from the germline V gene. The V end was cut by 4 bases, the J end by 6 bases, with 9 bases between. This CDR3 is built from 12 residues. CDR3 loop: CASSPGMDTQYF. CDR3 nucleotides: TGCGCCAGCAGCCCGGGTATGGATACGCAGTATTTT.

This clonotype turned up a few times. This sequence joins TRBV30 and TRBJ1-5; D unresolved. Trimming left V 1 base short and J 6 bases short, with 7 bases between. Looked up from germline, CDR1 is GTSNPN and CDR2 is SVGIG (reference sequence). The CDR3 loop spans 12 amino acids. CDR3 region: CAWSAGSQPQHF. For the CDR3, the DNA is TGTGCCTGGAGTGCGGGAAGTCAGCCCCAGCATTTT.

This clonotype has just a few counts. V is TRBV5-5 and J is TRBJ1-1, with TRBD1 matching 8 bases. J gave up 4 bases and V 1 base, and 3 bases lay outside the gene matches. Germline loops: CDR1 SGHKS, CDR2 YYEKEE (reference sequence). The CDR3 totals 14 residues. CDR3 DNA: TGTGCCAGCAGCTTGCTGGGACAGGTCACTGAAGCTTTCTTT. This encodes CASSLLGQVTEAFF.

This chain joins TRBV9 and TRBJ2-3; 11 bases line up with TRBD2. Germline CDR1 is SGDLS and CDR2 is YYNGEE. J lost 0 bases, V lost 3 bases, and 9 bases had no gene match. This CDR3 comprises 18 residues. The CDR3 sequence is CASSAGTSGVPSTDTQYF. The CDR3 DNA reads as TGTGCCAGCAGCGCCGGGACTAGCGGAGTCCCTAGCACAGATACGCAGTATTTT. The complete variable domain, with remaining parts taken from reference TRBV9 and TRBJ2-3, reads DSGVTQTPKHLITATGQRVTLRCSPRSGDLSVYWYQQSLDQGLQFLIQYYNGEERAKGNILERFSAQQFPDLHSELNLSSLELGDSALYFCASSAGTSGVPSTDTQYFGPGTRLTVL.

The rearrangement uses TRBV7-2 and TRBJ2-7, with D perhaps TRBD2 (5 bases). There are 14 residues in the CDR3. Between the trimmed V and J ends, which lost 2 bases and 7 bases, there was a span of 15 bases. CDR1 and CDR2 (germline): SGHTA, FQGNSA. CDR3 nucleotide sequence: TGTGCCAGCAGCTTATTATTTGGTCGGGATGAGCAGTACTTC. Amino acids: CASSLLFGRDEQYF.

This clonotype occurred once. The chain is built from TRBV6-2 or TRBV6-3 and TRBJ1-2; no firm D call. The germline gives CDR1 MNHEY, CDR2 SVGEGT. This CDR3 is built from 13 residues. The germline V and J ends were trimmed by 8 bases and 6 bases, with 16 bases remaining between them. The chain's CDR3 is CASGSEIIHGYTF. The DNA of the CDR3 is TGTGCCAGCGGATCAGAGATTATTCATGGCTACACCTTC.

This clonotype appeared once. The V gene is TRBV6-5, the J gene TRBJ1-2, with D uncertain. CDR3 size: 12 residues. Trimming took off 6 bases at V and 4 bases at J, with 9 bases between the two ends. The germline V gene encodes CDR1 MNHEY and CDR2 SVGAGI. CDR3 sequence: CASRAMGYGYTF. CDR3 nucleotides: TGTGCCAGCAGGGCTATGGGCTATGGCTACACCTTC.

This clonotype was seen a few times. CDR3 in DNA: TGTGCCAGCAGCCCCCTAGCGGGATACGCAGATACGCAGTATTTT. This gives the protein CASSPLAGYADTQYF. The rearrangement links TRBV7-9 to TRBJ2-3; 9 nucleotides line up with TRBD2. Germline V gives CDR1 SEHNR, CDR2 FQNEAQ (reference sequence). V shed 5 bases, J shed 4 bases, and the junction held 7 bases outside the gene matches. CDR3 size: 15 residues.

A few counts support this clonotype. This chain joins TRBV5-1 and TRBJ1-2; D uncertain. In germline, CDR1 is SGHRS, CDR2 YFSETQ. The CDR3 runs 14 residues. V lost 4 bases and J lost 5, with 15 bases in between. CDR3 DNA: TGCGCCAGCAGCCTTGACACAGTGCGGTATGGCTACACCTTC. Amino acids: CASSLDTVRYGYTF.

This clonotype showed up just a few times. The chain joins TRBV12-3 or TRBV12-4 to TRBJ1-2, with a weak D call TRBD1 (5 bases). Trimming pared 6 bases from V and 8 bases from J, leaving 16 bases between. CDR3 length equals 13 residues. CDR3 sequence reads: CASRGTDLGGYTF. CDR3 bases: TGTGCCAGCAGGGGGACGGACTTAGGGGGCTACACCTTC.

This clonotype was detected ten times or more. V gene TRBV3-1 combines with J gene TRBJ1-1; TRBD1 aligns across 11 bases. Germline assignment: CDR1 LGHDT and CDR2 YNNKEL (reference sequence). V lost 4 bases to trimming and J lost 4 bases; unmatched junction nucleotides: 5. CDR3 length: 15 amino acids. CDR3 DNA sequence: TGTGCCAGCAGCCCCTTGGGACAGGGGGGCACTGAAGCTTTCTTT. Protein product: CASSPLGQGGTEAFF.

The rearrangement uses TRBV7-6 and TRBJ1-1, with 8 bases lining up with TRBD1. The CDR3 extends over 15 amino acids. Germline assignment: CDR1 SGHVS and CDR2 FNYEAQ. After removal of 8 bases from V and 0 bases from J, the junction contained 8 bases not matched to a gene. The CDR3: CASRSRQGMNTEAFF. In DNA, the CDR3 is TGTGCCAGCCGATCACGACAGGGGATGAACACTGAAGCTTTCTTT.

The V gene is TRBV6-6, the J gene TRBJ2-1; possible D gene TRBD1, 6 bases. Germline CDR1 reads MNHNY; CDR2 reads SVGAGI (reference sequence). V lost 4 bases, J lost 12 bases, and 22 bases lay in between. This CDR3 has 15 amino acids. The CDR3 bases are TGTGCCAGCAGTTCAAACTGGGACGCTATAGGGGGGCAGTTCTTC. It specifies CASSSNWDAIGGQFF.

This clonotype was picked up a small number of times. This sequence joins TRBV27 and TRBJ2-7; possibly TRBD1 for D (6 bases). This CDR3 is built from 14 residues. Germline V gene sequence: CDR1 MNHEY, CDR2 SMNVEV (reference sequence). With 9 bases removed from V and 4 bases from J, the gap between germline ends came to 19 bases. The CDR3 DNA sequence: TGTGCCAGTCAGGGACACCTATTCCCGTACGAGCAGTACTTC. Protein: CASQGHLFPYEQYF.

V is TRBV10-3 and J is TRBJ1-2, with a weak D call TRBD1 (5 bases). The CDR3 has 14 residues. Germline CDR1 ENHRY, CDR2 SYGVKD. The ends were cut back, 3 bases at V and 8 bases at J, with 16 bases in the middle. The CDR3 DNA reads TGTGCCATCAGTGACCCCGCTGGGGGTGAAGGCTACACCTTC. Translating gives CAISDPAGGEGYTF.

This clonotype has a count of ten or more. The gene calls are TRBV7-2 and TRBJ2-3, with 10 bases lining up with TRBD2. The V gene end was trimmed by 3 bases and the J gene end by 1 base; junction bases not matched to a gene: 22. The germline V gene encodes CDR1 SGHTA and CDR2 FQGNSA. The CDR3 loop spans 22 amino acids. The CDR3 nucleotides are TGTGCCAGCAGCTTCCCATCGGGGGAAGCGGGAGGGCCAGGCGGTGGCACAGATACGCAGTATTTT. Amino acid sequence: CASSFPSGEAGGPGGGTDTQYF.

The rearrangement joins TRBV29-1 to TRBJ2-1; tentative D call: TRBD2 (6 bases). This CDR3 contains 13 residues. V was trimmed by 7 bases and J by 4 bases, leaving 14 bases between them. Germline values: CDR1 SQVTM, CDR2 ANQGSEA. Here the CDR3 DNA reads TGCAGCGCTAGACTAGAGCTTTACAATGAGCAGTTCTTC. Its protein product is CSARLELYNEQFF.

This clonotype was observed a handful of times. Here the CDR3 DNA reads TGTGCCAGCAGCACCACAGGGGCGAGCACAGATACGCAGTATTTT. It specifies CASSTTGASTDTQYF. This chain links TRBV6-5 with TRBJ2-3; TRBD1 agrees at 7 bases. CDR1 is MNHEY, CDR2 SVGAGI, per germline. V shed 6 bases, J shed 0 bases, and the junction held 6 bases outside the gene matches. CDR3 length: 15 amino acids.

The chain joins TRBV12-3 or TRBV12-4 to TRBJ1-4, with 7 bases aligning to TRBD1. Unmatched junction bases numbered 4, after V lost 7 bases and J lost 5 bases. The CDR3 sequence is 13 residues long. CDR3 bases: TGTGCCAGCACCCAGGGGGGCAATGAAAAACTGTTTTTT. Translation gives CASTQGGNEKLFF.

The chain is built from TRBV7-9 and TRBJ1-1; no firm D call. Trimming took off 5 bases at V and 10 bases at J, with 17 bases between the two ends. The CDR3 consists of 13 residues. Germline CDR1 is SEHNR and CDR2 is FQNEAQ (reference sequence). The CDR3 reads CASSELSLASAFF. The DNA of the CDR3 is TGTGCCAGCAGCGAGCTGTCGCTTGCGTCAGCTTTCTTT.

The chain employs TRBV7-8 and TRBJ2-1; 7 bases fit TRBD2. V lost 6 bases, J lost 3 bases, and 11 bases stayed unmatched. Germline lookup yields CDR1 SGHVS and CDR2 FQNEAQ. The CDR3 sequence is 16 residues long. CDR3: CASRPTIAGYYNEQFF. DNA of the CDR3: TGTGCCAGCAGGCCTACCATAGCGGGCTACTACAATGAGCAGTTCTTC.

This clonotype was counted at least ten times. The chain recombines TRBV3-1 with TRBJ2-3; maybe TRBD2 (5 bases). Per germline, CDR1 LGHDT and CDR2 YNNKEL (reference sequence). The CDR3 totals 15 residues. The V gene lost 3 bases and the J gene lost 2 bases, with 12 bases spanning the gap. CDR3 sequence: CASSQRAPSTDTQYF. The DNA of the CDR3 is TGTGCCAGCAGCCAGCGGGCTCCCTCCACAGATACGCAGTATTTT.

This clonotype has more than one count but fewer than ten. The V and J genes are TRBV29-1 and TRBJ2-3; 7 bases match TRBD2. J was trimmed by 0 bases and V by 7 bases; bases with no gene match: 4. Germline V gives CDR1 SQVTM, CDR2 ANQGSEA. The CDR3 has 13 residues. CDR3 region: CSAVRGSTDTQYF. As DNA, the CDR3 is TGCAGCGCCGTGCGGGGGAGCACAGATACGCAGTATTTT.

The chain has TRBV12-3 or TRBV12-4 and TRBJ1-1; 8 nucleotides match TRBD1. This CDR3 region has 13 residues. V dropped 6 bases and J dropped 7; count of bases not matched to a gene: 7. The CDR3 coding sequence is TGTGCCAGCAGAAGACAGGGGACGGGTGAAGCTTTCTTT. It codes for CASRRQGTGEAFF.

The chain recombines TRBV5-1 with TRBJ1-1; no definite D call. Germline CDR1 and CDR2: SGHRS and YFSETQ. V lost 1 base to trimming and J lost 3 bases, with 7 bases between them. This CDR3 comprises 13 residues. The CDR3 spells CASSLMSDTEAFF. The CDR3 DNA is TGCGCCAGCAGCTTGATGTCAGACACTGAAGCTTTCTTT.